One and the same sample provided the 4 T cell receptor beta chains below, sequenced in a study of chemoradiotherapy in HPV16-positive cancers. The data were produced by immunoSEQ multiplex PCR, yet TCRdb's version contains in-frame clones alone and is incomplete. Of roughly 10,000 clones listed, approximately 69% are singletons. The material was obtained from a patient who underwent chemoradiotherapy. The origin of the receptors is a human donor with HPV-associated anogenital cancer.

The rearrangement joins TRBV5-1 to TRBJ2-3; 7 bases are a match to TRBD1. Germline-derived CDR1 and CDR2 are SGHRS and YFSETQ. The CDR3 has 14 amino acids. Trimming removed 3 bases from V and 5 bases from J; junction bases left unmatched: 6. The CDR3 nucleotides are TGCGCCAGCAGCTCTGGAAGACAGGGAGATACGCAGTATTTT. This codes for CASSSGRQGDTQYF.

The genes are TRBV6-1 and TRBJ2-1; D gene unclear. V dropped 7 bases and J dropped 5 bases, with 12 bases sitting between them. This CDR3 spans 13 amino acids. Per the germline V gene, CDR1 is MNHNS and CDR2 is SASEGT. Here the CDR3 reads CASTNKVDNEQFF. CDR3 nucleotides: TGTGCCAGCACTAATAAGGTCGACAATGAGCAGTTCTTC.

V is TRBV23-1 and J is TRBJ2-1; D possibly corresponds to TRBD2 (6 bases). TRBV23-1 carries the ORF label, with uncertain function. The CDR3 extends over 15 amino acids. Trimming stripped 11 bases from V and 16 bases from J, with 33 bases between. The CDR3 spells CAYRRDSPSNLEGFF. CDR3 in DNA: TGCGCCTACCGCCGGGACTCCCCTTCGAACCTCGAAGGTTTCTTC.

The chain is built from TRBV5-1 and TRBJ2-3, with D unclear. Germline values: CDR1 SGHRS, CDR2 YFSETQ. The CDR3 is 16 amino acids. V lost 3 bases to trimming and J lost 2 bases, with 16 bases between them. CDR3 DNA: TGCGCCAGCAGCTCCCAAGCAGAGCCAGTCACAGATACGCAGTATTTT. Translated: CASSSQAEPVTDTQYF.